These 19 T cell receptor beta chains came from one sample sequenced in a study of CD8 T cells in Susac syndrome. The RNA, roughly 0.45 to 1 ug, was put through reverse transcription using random hexamers. TCRdb reprocessed the immunoSEQ multiplex PCR reads via MiXCR and lists one record per CDR3 protein. Of about 430,000 distinct CDR3 sequences in the sample, around 85% are singletons; the top ten hold roughly 0.11%. Sequenced: CD8+ T cells from PBMCs. These receptor sequences come from a human donor with multiple sclerosis.

The chain is built from TRBV11-2 and TRBJ2-3, with D hard to call. Trimming took 2 bases from V and 4 from J, leaving 7 bases between them. The CDR3 is made up of 13 amino acids. CDR1 and CDR2 from the germline V gene are SGHAT and FQNNGV. The CDR3, as DNA: TGTGCCAGCAGCTTATTTGCGGCAGATACGCAGTATTTT. Translated: CASSLFAADTQYF.

Here the CDR3 DNA reads TGCGCCAGCAGCTTGGGGCCCGATGGGGCCAACGTCCTGACTTTC. Translated: CASSLGPDGANVLTF. This chain connects TRBV5-1 to TRBJ2-6; D ambiguous. CDR3 length: 15 amino acids. V lost 0 bases and J lost 3, with 7 bases in between. From germline, CDR1 is SGHRS and CDR2 YFSETQ.

The chain employs TRBV19 and TRBJ2-7, with 10 bases that match TRBD1. CDR3 length equals 13 residues. Losses at the gene ends were 8 bases for V and 7 bases for J; bases not matched to a gene: 8. The germline gives CDR1 LNHDA, CDR2 SQIVND (reference sequence). The CDR3 sequence: CASSGQGMREQYF. The CDR3 nucleotides read TGTGCCAGTTCGGGACAGGGGATGAGGGAGCAGTACTTC.

This clonotype was picked up one time. The chain is built from TRBV5-1 and TRBJ2-2, with 12 bases identical to TRBD2. With 2 bases clipped from V and 2 bases from J, the junction kept 13 bases outside the gene matches. This CDR3 has 20 residues. The germline CDR1 and CDR2 sequences are SGHRS and YFSETQ. This CDR3 reads CASSFPGLAGATLNTGELFF. The DNA of the CDR3 is TGCGCCAGCAGCTTCCCGGGACTAGCGGGCGCCACCCTTAACACCGGGGAGCTGTTTTTT.

This clonotype has just a few counts. The chain employs TRBV24-1 and TRBJ2-3; 8 positions agree with TRBD2. The CDR3 loop spans 16 amino acids. V lost 3 bases and J lost 4; bases outside the gene matches: 8. The germline CDR1 and CDR2 sequences are KGHDR and SFDVKD. DNA of the CDR3: TGTGCCACCAGTGATGGAGCGGGAGCCCGCCCAGATACGCAGTATTTT. The encoded protein is CATSDGAGARPDTQYF.

The CDR3 coding sequence is TGTGCCAGTAGTATGGTTGGATACGAGCAGTACTTC. This gives the protein CASSMVGYEQYF. V gene TRBV19 combines with J gene TRBJ2-7; D unresolved. The V and J ends lost 3 bases and 4 bases respectively, with 7 bases between them. The germline V gene has CDR1 LNHDA and CDR2 SQIVND (reference sequence). This CDR3 region has 12 residues. The complete variable domain, with remaining parts taken from reference TRBV19 and TRBJ2-7, reads DGGITQSPKYLFRKEGQNVTLSCEQNLNHDAMYWYRQDPGQGLRLIYYSQIVNDFQKGDIAEGYSVSREKKESFPLTVTSAQKNPTAFYLCASSMVGYEQYFGPGTRLTVT.

The chain links TRBV29-1 to TRBJ1-4; D might be TRBD1 (5 bases). The CDR3 is 16 amino acids. CDR1 is SQVTM and CDR2 is ANQGSEA in the germline V gene. The V and J ends lost 2 bases and 5 bases respectively, with 18 bases between them. CDR3 protein: CSVERARAVRNEKLFF. As DNA, the CDR3 is TGCAGCGTTGAAAGGGCCAGGGCAGTTCGGAATGAAAAACTGTTTTTT. The entire variable domain, with the rest obtained from reference TRBV29-1 and TRBJ1-4, is as follows: SAVISQKPSRDICQRGTSLTIQCQVDSQVTMMFWYRQQPGQSLTLIATANQGSEATYESGFVIDKFPISRPNLTFSTLTVSNMSPEDSSIYLCSVERARAVRNEKLFFGSGTQLSVL.

The rearrangement uses TRBV5-4 and TRBJ2-1; TRBD1 matches at 9 bases. This CDR3 spans 16 amino acids. Germline CDR1 SGHNT, CDR2 YYREEE (reference sequence). Unmatched junction bases numbered 9, after V lost 3 bases and J lost 5 bases. DNA of the CDR3: TGTGCCAGCAGCTATACCGGGACAGGGCATCACAATGAGCAGTTCTTC. Translating it yields CASSYTGTGHHNEQFF.

The genes are TRBV12-3 or TRBV12-4 and TRBJ2-3; the D is unclear. The V end lost 3 bases, the J end lost 5 bases, and 9 bases lay between the germline ends. This CDR3 region has 13 residues. CDR3: CASSLDGGDTQYF. The DNA of the CDR3 is TGTGCCAGCAGTTTGGACGGTGGAGATACGCAGTATTTT.

The gene calls are TRBV5-1 and TRBJ1-1; D unclear. The germline gives CDR1 SGHRS, CDR2 YFSETQ. CDR3 size: 15 residues. V dropped 4 bases and J dropped 0 bases, with 13 bases sitting between them. The CDR3 is CASSQGRNLNTEAFF. In DNA, the CDR3 is TGCGCCAGCAGCCAAGGTAGGAATCTGAACACTGAAGCTTTCTTT.

This chain uses TRBV30 with TRBJ2-7; no definite D call. CDR1 and CDR2 (germline): GTSNPN, SVGIG (reference sequence). Trimming shortened V by 0 bases and J by 4 bases, and 13 bases separated the two germline ends. This CDR3 spans 14 amino acids. CDR3 amino acids: CAWSVASLPYEQYF. In nucleotides, the CDR3 is TGTGCCTGGAGTGTTGCAAGCCTTCCATACGAGCAGTACTTC.

CDR3 nucleotide sequence: TGTGCCAGCAGCCCACAGGATAGCACAGATACGCAGTATTTT. Its translation: CASSPQDSTDTQYF. The V and J genes are TRBV7-4 and TRBJ2-3, with D perhaps TRBD1 (5 bases). Trimming cost V 5 bases and J 0 bases, with 9 bases left between them. CDR1 is SGHVT, CDR2 SQSDAQ, per germline. The CDR3 extends over 14 amino acids.

This clonotype was counted once. CDR3 in amino acids: CASSLVPPDTQYF. DNA of the CDR3: TGTGCCAGCAGCTTAGTTCCCCCAGATACGCAGTATTTT. The chain joins TRBV11-1 to TRBJ2-3; D is unclear. Trimming removed 1 base from V and 4 bases from J, with 6 bases in between. The CDR3 contains 13 residues. Germline CDR1 and CDR2: SGHAT and FQDESV (reference sequence).

The genes are TRBV20-1 and TRBJ2-7; TRBD2 matches at 12 bases. Per the germline V gene, CDR1 is DFQATT and CDR2 is SNEGSKA (reference sequence). The trim removed 1 base at V and 6 bases at J, leaving 4 bases unmatched. CDR3 size: 14 residues. The CDR3: CSARATSGRSEQYF. CDR3 bases: TGCAGTGCTAGAGCCACTAGCGGGAGGAGCGAGCAGTACTTC.

The chain joins TRBV20-1 to TRBJ2-1; D is unclear. This CDR3 region has 15 residues. Between the trimmed V and J ends, which lost 1 base and 2 bases, there was a span of 12 bases. Germline V lookup: CDR1 DFQATT, CDR2 SNEGSKA (reference sequence). The CDR3 loop is CSARAETDAYNEQFF. The CDR3 nucleotides read TGCAGTGCTAGAGCGGAAACAGATGCCTACAATGAGCAGTTCTTC.

The genes are TRBV30 and TRBJ2-1; D gene ambiguous. Trimming took 1 base from V and 6 from J, leaving 4 bases between them. CDR1 and CDR2 (germline): GTSNPN, SVGIG (reference sequence). This CDR3 contains 11 residues. DNA for the CDR3: TGTGCCTGGAGTGGGGCCAATGAGCAGTTCTTC. This sequence encodes CAWSGANEQFF.

This chain connects TRBV5-6 to TRBJ1-1; no clear D gene. The germline V and J ends were trimmed by 1 base and 2 bases, with 18 bases remaining between them. Germline V gives CDR1 SGHDT, CDR2 YYEEEE. The CDR3 is 17 amino acids. The DNA for the CDR3 is TGTGCCAGCAGCTTGAGTGAAGGGCTTTACAGAAACACTGAAGCTTTCTTT. It yields the protein CASSLSEGLYRNTEAFF.

V and J are TRBV18 and TRBJ1-1; no firm D call. V was trimmed by 0 bases and J by 4 bases, leaving 9 bases between them. Germline CDR1 reads KGHSH; CDR2 reads LQKENI. CDR3 length: 14 amino acids. CDR3 loop: CASSPPLEATEAFF. The CDR3, as DNA: TGTGCCAGCTCACCACCCCTGGAGGCCACTGAAGCTTTCTTT.

The V call is TRBV7-2, the J call TRBJ2-3; D gene uncertain. V dropped 2 bases and J dropped 1 base, with 10 bases sitting between them. This CDR3 comprises 15 residues. Germline loops: CDR1 SGHTA, CDR2 FQGNSA. The CDR3 spells CASSLLETGTDTQYF. CDR3 coding DNA: TGTGCCAGCAGCTTATTGGAGACTGGCACAGATACGCAGTATTTT.